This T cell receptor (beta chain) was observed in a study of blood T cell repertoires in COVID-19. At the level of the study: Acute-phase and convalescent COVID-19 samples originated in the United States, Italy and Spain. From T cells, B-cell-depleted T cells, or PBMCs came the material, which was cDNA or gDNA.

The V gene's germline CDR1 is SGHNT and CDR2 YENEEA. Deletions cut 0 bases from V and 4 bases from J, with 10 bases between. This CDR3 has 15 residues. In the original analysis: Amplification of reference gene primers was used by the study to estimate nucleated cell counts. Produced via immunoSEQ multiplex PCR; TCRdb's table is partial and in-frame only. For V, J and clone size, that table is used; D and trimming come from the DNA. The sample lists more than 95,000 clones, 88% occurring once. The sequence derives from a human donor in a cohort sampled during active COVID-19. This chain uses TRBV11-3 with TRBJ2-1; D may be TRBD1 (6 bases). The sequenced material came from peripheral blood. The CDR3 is CASSLDVGTYNEQFF. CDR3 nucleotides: TGTGCCAGCAGCTTAGATGTAGGGACATACAATGAGCAGTTCTTC.